Following are 20 T cell receptor beta chains from one sample sequenced in a study of CD8+ T cells in alopecia areata. Treatment specified: oral pan-JAK inhibitor, 5-10 mg twice daily. It was cDNA, reverse transcribed from extracted RNA, that served as the sequencing template. Profiling relied on immunoSEQ multiplex PCR, and the TCRdb table lists in-frame clones only, not all of them. This table has 190,000 or so clones, 58% appearing once. Sequencing was performed on CD4+ T cells sorted from blood, taken at week 24, from a patient treated with tofacitinib. The receptors were gathered from a human donor with alopecia areata.

The chain combines TRBV5-1 with TRBJ1-5; D gene unclear. The CDR3 is made up of 13 amino acids. Germline-derived CDR1 and CDR2 are SGHRS and YFSETQ. V dropped 0 bases and J dropped 3 bases, with 4 bases sitting between them. Here the CDR3 reads CASSLDPNQPQHF. CDR3 DNA: TGCGCCAGCAGCTTGGATCCCAATCAGCCCCAGCATTTT.

The chain is built from TRBV5-1 and TRBJ1-4; tentative D call: TRBD1 (5 bases). V lost 4 bases, J lost 0 bases, and 10 bases lay in between. Germline CDR1 is SGHRS and CDR2 is YFSETQ. This CDR3 is built from 15 residues. CDR3 in amino acids: CASSTDRATNEKLFF. CDR3 DNA: TGCGCCAGCAGCACCGACAGAGCAACTAATGAAAAACTGTTTTTT.

In the case of this clone: The identical CDR3 is also encoded by other nucleotide sequences in the sample. This chain links TRBV29-1 with TRBJ2-7; D gene uncertain. Per the germline V gene, CDR1 is SQVTM and CDR2 is ANQGSEA. This CDR3 spans 12 amino acids. V was pared by 0 bases and J by 2 bases, with 5 bases between. This CDR3 reads CSVEDGTYEQYF. The CDR3 coding sequence is TGCAGCGTTGAAGACGGTACCTACGAGCAGTACTTC.

The J gene is TRBJ2-2, the V gene TRBV4-3; 11 nucleotides line up with TRBD2. The germline V gene has CDR1 LGHNA and CDR2 YSLEER. The V and J ends lost 3 bases and 6 bases, in that order; junction bases with no gene match: 9. The length of the CDR3 is 17 residues. The CDR3: CASSQKISGRVSGELFF. The CDR3 DNA follows: TGCGCCAGCAGCCAGAAAATTAGCGGGAGGGTATCCGGGGAGCTGTTTTTT.

A few counts support this clone. The chain joins TRBV5-1 to TRBJ2-5; possibly TRBD2 for D (6 bases). The CDR3 has 15 residues. Germline CDR1 and CDR2: SGHRS and YFSETQ. V lost 0 bases and J lost 2, with 11 bases in between. CDR3 DNA: TGCGCCAGCAGCTTGGCGGGGGACCTACAAGAGACCCAGTACTTC. Translated: CASSLAGDLQETQYF. The whole variable domain, remainder taken from reference TRBV5-1 and TRBJ2-5, is KAGVTQTPRYLIKTRGQQVTLSCSPISGHRSVSWYQQTPGQGLQFLFEYFSETQRNKGNFPGRFSGRQFSNSRSEMNVSTLELGDSALYLCASSLAGDLQETQYFGPGTRLLVL.

This clone showed up just a few times. CDR3 in DNA: TGCAGCGTATCGACAGGTCGAGAGACCCAGTACTTC. Its protein is CSVSTGRETQYF. This rearrangement joins TRBV29-1 to TRBJ2-5; the D gene is possibly TRBD1 (6 bases). Germline V gives CDR1 SQVTM, CDR2 ANQGSEA. The V and J ends lost 6 bases and 4 bases respectively, with 12 bases between them. The CDR3 spans 12 residues.

This rearrangement joins TRBV9 to TRBJ2-3; 10 bases line up with TRBD2. Germline CDR1 SGDLS, CDR2 YYNGEE. The trim removed 2 bases at V and 5 bases at J, leaving 8 bases unmatched. The CDR3 is 16 amino acids. CDR3 sequence (DNA): TGTGCCAGCAGCGTCCTGCCTAGCGGGAGTATAGATACGCAGTATTTT. This encodes CASSVLPSGSIDTQYF. The full variable domain, with the rest looked up from reference TRBV9 and TRBJ2-3, is DSGVTQTPKHLITATGQRVTLRCSPRSGDLSVYWYQQSLDQGLQFLIQYYNGEERAKGNILERFSAQQFPDLHSELNLSSLELGDSALYFCASSVLPSGSIDTQYFGPGTRLTVL.

This clone was recorded a few times. The rearrangement joins TRBV4-3 to TRBJ2-7; D perhaps matches TRBD2 (5 bases). There are 16 residues in the CDR3. The V end was cut by 1 base, the J end by 0 bases, with 13 bases between. Germline loops: CDR1 LGHNA, CDR2 YSLEER. The CDR3 region is CASSQAGGLSSYEQYF. The CDR3 nucleotides read TGCGCCAGCAGCCAAGCTGGCGGGTTGAGCTCCTACGAGCAGTACTTC.

This clone was recorded many times. The chain recombines TRBV19 with TRBJ1-1, with D possibly TRBD1 on 5 matching bases. The ends were cut back, 5 bases at V and 0 bases at J, with 10 bases in the middle. The CDR3 is 14 residues long. Germline values: CDR1 LNHDA, CDR2 SQIVND (reference sequence). CDR3: CASSEPGMNTEAFF. CDR3 DNA: TGTGCCAGTAGTGAGCCAGGGATGAACACTGAAGCTTTCTTT. Variable domain in full (rest from reference TRBV19 and TRBJ1-1): DGGITQSPKYLFRKEGQNVTLSCEQNLNHDAMYWYRQDPGQGLRLIYYSQIVNDFQKGDIAEGYSVSREKKESFPLTVTSAQKNPTAFYLCASSEPGMNTEAFFGQGTRLTVV.

The gene calls are TRBV4-1 and TRBJ2-5; a possible D gene is TRBD2 (6 bases). Germline CDR1 MGHRA, CDR2 YSYEKL. This CDR3 is 15 amino acids long. Trimming shortened V by 0 bases and J by 5 bases, and 13 bases separated the two germline ends. The CDR3 region is CASSQDTGVWETQYF. Written as DNA, the CDR3 is TGCGCCAGCAGCCAAGATACGGGAGTATGGGAGACCCAGTACTTC.

A few counts support this clone. V is TRBV4-3 and J is TRBJ2-7; no clear D. CDR1 is LGHNA, CDR2 YSLEER, per germline. Deletions cut 6 bases from V and 3 bases from J, with 21 bases between. The CDR3 has 16 residues. Written as DNA, the CDR3 is TGCGCCAGCAGTTCAGTACTTGGGCCCCGGAGCTACGAGCAGTACTTC. Its protein product is CASSSVLGPRSYEQYF.

The gene calls are TRBV29-1 and TRBJ1-2, with unresolved D. Germline CDR1 SQVTM, CDR2 ANQGSEA. The CDR3 has 13 amino acids. Trimming cost V 4 bases and J 8 bases, with 17 bases left between them. The CDR3 DNA reads as TGCAGCGTTGTTGGTCCCGGGAGGCAGGGCTACACCTTC. Its protein product is CSVVGPGRQGYTF.

The chain couples TRBV29-1 to TRBJ1-2, with D unresolved. CDR3 length: 11 amino acids. The germline V gene encodes CDR1 SQVTM and CDR2 ANQGSEA. V gave up 7 bases and J gave up 5 bases, with 11 bases separating them. CDR3 loop: CSAEAEYGYTF. CDR3 DNA: TGCAGCGCGGAAGCAGAGTATGGCTACACCTTC.

The CDR3 bases are TGCGCCAGCAGACACGACGGCACAGATACGCAGTATTTT. As protein: CASRHDGTDTQYF. The chain recombines TRBV5-1 with TRBJ2-3; D gene ambiguous. This CDR3 is built from 13 residues. The germline CDR1 and CDR2 sequences are SGHRS and YFSETQ. The V gene lost 5 bases and the J gene lost 1 base, with 8 bases spanning the gap.

The V gene is TRBV7-2, the J gene TRBJ2-5; D perhaps matches TRBD2 (6 bases). This CDR3 region has 17 residues. The V gene's germline CDR1 is SGHTA and CDR2 FQGNSA. Trimming took off 1 base at V and 1 base at J, with 16 bases between the two ends. As DNA, the CDR3 is TGTGCCAGCAGCTTAGGTGTGCTGCGGGAAGGCCAAGAGACCCAGTACTTC. This gives the protein CASSLGVLREGQETQYF.

The chain couples TRBV30 to TRBJ2-7, with D tentatively TRBD1 (5 bases). Trimming took off 3 bases at V and 2 bases at J, with 8 bases between the two ends. Germline assignment: CDR1 GTSNPN and CDR2 SVGIG (reference sequence). The CDR3 has 12 residues. The CDR3 spells CAWSGHTYEQYF. The CDR3 DNA reads as TGTGCCTGGAGCGGACACACCTACGAGCAGTACTTC.

This clone was found a few times. This sequence joins TRBV2 and TRBJ2-6, with 7 bases identical to TRBD1. This CDR3 has 16 amino acids. V trimming: 4 bases; J trimming: 0 bases; junction bases outside the gene matches: 3. Germline-derived CDR1 and CDR2 are SNHLY and FYNNEI. The chain's CDR3 is CASSATGSSGANVLTF. CDR3 coding DNA: TGTGCCAGCAGTGCGACAGGGAGCTCTGGGGCCAACGTCCTGACTTTC.

The CDR3 reads CASKREADDTQYF. The CDR3, as DNA: TGTGCCAGCAAGAGGGAGGCGGACGATACGCAGTATTTT. This chain connects TRBV2 to TRBJ2-3; maybe TRBD2 (6 bases). V lost 7 bases and J lost 6, with 14 bases in between. The CDR3 length is 13 residues. The V gene's germline CDR1 is SNHLY and CDR2 FYNNEI. The whole variable domain, remainder taken from reference TRBV2 and TRBJ2-3, is EPEVTQTPSHQVTQMGQEVILRCVPISNHLYFYWYRQILGQKVEFLVSFYNNEISEKSEIFDDQFSVERPDGSNFTLKIRSTKLEDSAMYFCASKREADDTQYFGPGTRLTVL.

This sequence joins TRBV5-4 and TRBJ1-2; no definite D call. Germline CDR1 and CDR2: SGHNT and YYREEE (reference sequence). There are 8 residues in the CDR3. Trimming left V 1 base short and J 14 bases short, with 3 bases between. The DNA of the CDR3 is TGTGCCAGCAGCTTGCCGACCTTC. It yields the protein CASSLPTF.

This chain uses TRBV7-2 with TRBJ2-5; 7 bases match TRBD2. Per the germline V gene, CDR1 is SGHTA and CDR2 is FQGNSA. Trimming at V came to 8 bases and at J to 7 bases, leaving 10 bases not matched to a gene. The CDR3 sequence is 13 residues long. The CDR3 spells CASRAGGSLTQYF. CDR3 bases: TGTGCCAGCCGCGCAGGCGGGAGTCTGACCCAGTACTTC.